This record concerns one T cell receptor beta chain sequence. This record comes from a study of blood T cell repertoires in COVID-19. Study context: PBMCs, B-cell-depleted T cells, or T cells provided the cDNA or gDNA that made up the material.

Using immunoSEQ multiplex PCR, the repertoire was profiled, and TCRdb retains in-frame clones only, with some absent. The sample carries about 130,000 clones, about 79% recorded once. Germline CDR1 is LGHNA and CDR2 is YSLEER. CDR3 length equals 16 residues. V shed 1 base and J shed 0 bases, with 12 bases lying between them. This rearrangement joins TRBV4-3 to TRBJ1-1; no definite D call. Sample: peripheral blood. The source of this sequence is a man in his forties or fifties with active or convalescent COVID-19. The chain's CDR3 is CASSQGILRLNTEAFF. CDR3 DNA: TGCGCCAGCAGCCAAGGTATCTTGCGGCTGAACACTGAAGCTTTCTTT.